The 5 T cell receptor beta chains presented below share a single source sample, sequenced in a study of radiotherapy plus CTLA-4 blockade in lung cancer. TCRdb's table, derived via immunoSEQ multiplex PCR, lists solely in-frame clones and lacks some. The repertoire holds some 27,000 clones, with over 70% as singletons. The sample in question was peripheral blood, obtained from a patient treated with radiotherapy plus ipilimumab. These receptors all stem from a human donor with non-small cell lung cancer that progressed on radiotherapy plus ipilimumab.

V usage is TRBV4-1 and J usage is TRBJ1-1, with a weak D call TRBD1 (6 bases). V lost 3 bases and J lost 3, with 11 bases in between. CDR3 length: 14 amino acids. CDR1 is MGHRA and CDR2 is YSYEKL in the germline V gene. The CDR3 reads CASSHQGLDTEAFF. As DNA, the CDR3 is TGCGCCAGCAGCCACCAGGGGTTGGACACTGAAGCTTTCTTT.

The chain joins TRBV7-2 to TRBJ2-3, with TRBD2 matching over 8 bases. The CDR3 covers 16 residues. Germline V lookup: CDR1 SGHTA, CDR2 FQGNSA. The junction had 13 bases not matched to a gene; V was cut back by 5 bases and J by 6 bases. CDR3: CASSPSRAGGTDTQYF. DNA of the CDR3: TGTGCCAGCAGCCCCTCCAGGGCGGGGGGTACCGATACGCAGTATTTT.

In its sample, this clone was seen a few times. The rearrangement joins TRBV19 to TRBJ2-1, with 9 nucleotides matching TRBD2. The CDR3 runs 15 residues. Germline trimming cut 6 bases from V and 2 bases from J; bases unmatched to any gene: 5. Germline CDR1 is LNHDA and CDR2 is SQIVND (reference sequence). The CDR3 DNA sequence: TGTGCCAGTAGAATCACTAGCGGGCCCTACAATGAGCAGTTCTTC. It codes for CASRITSGPYNEQFF.

This clone was observed a handful of times. The chain combines TRBV11-2 with TRBJ2-5, with 8 bases that match TRBD2. The length of the CDR3 is 15 residues. Losses at the gene ends were 1 base for V and 5 bases for J; bases not matched to a gene: 6. Germline V gives CDR1 SGHAT, CDR2 FQNNGV. For the CDR3, the DNA is TGTGCCAGCAGCTTAGCTTTTAGCGGGGTCGAGACCCAGTACTTC. Protein: CASSLAFSGVETQYF.

The chain couples TRBV28 to TRBJ2-7, with TRBD2 matching 8 bases. V gave up 2 bases and J gave up 7 bases; unmatched junction bases: 7. This CDR3 contains 14 residues. Germline-derived CDR1 and CDR2 are MDHEN and SYDVKM. CDR3 DNA: TGTGCCAGCAGTTTAGCCGGGACTAGTTTAGAGCAGTACTTC. The encoded protein is CASSLAGTSLEQYF.